A selection of T cell receptor beta chains follows, all from one sample in a study of blood T cell repertoires in COVID-19. The repertoire was sequenced with immunoSEQ multiplex PCR; TCRdb's copy has only in-frame clones and lacks some. Of tens of thousands of clones listed, around nine tenths are singletons. The sample taken for sequencing was peripheral blood. These receptors were obtained from a man aged 45-65 years with active COVID-19. The CDR3 runs from the conserved cysteine through the conserved F or W. Fields, in order: J gene, D gene, V gene, clone size, CDR3 protein, CDR3 DNA. A D gene is named only where the DNA matches it firmly. The listing skips clone size in some rows; elsewhere it reads once, few, many or a size class.

TRBJ2-7 . TRBV21-1 . CASSRVDTSSYEQYF TGTGCCAGCAGCCGCGTGGACACCTCATCCTACGAGCAGTACTTC
TRBJ2-5 TRBD2 TRBV5-1 . CASSFGGFEETQYF TGCGCCAGCAGCTTCGGGGGGTTTGAAGAGACCCAGTACTTC
TRBJ1-2 . TRBV5-5 . CASSLFEGRGGYTF TGTGCCAGCAGCTTGTTCGAGGGGCGGGGTGGCTACACCTTC
TRBJ2-7 . TRBV3-1/TRBV3-2 . CASSQDGAYSYEQYF TGTGCCAGCAGCCAAGATGGAGCGTACTCCTACGAGCAGTACTTC
TRBJ2-3 TRBD2 TRBV5-4 . CASSFRSGGTDTQYF TGTGCCAGCAGTTTTCGTAGCGGGGGCACAGATACGCAGTATTTT
TRBJ1-1 . TRBV7-3 . CASSLTMNTEAFF TGTGCCAGCAGCTTAACTATGAACACTGAAGCTTTCTTT
TRBJ2-7 TRBD2 TRBV5-4 once CASSLSPGTTYEQYF TGTGCCAGCAGCTTGAGCCCAGGGACTACCTACGAGCAGTACTTC
TRBJ1-1 . TRBV28 . CASSASGSNTEAFF TGTGCCAGCAGTGCTTCGGGGTCGAACACTGAAGCTTTCTTT
TRBJ2-2 TRBD2 TRBV2 . CASSRSSGNTGELFF TGTGCCAGCAGTAGGTCTAGCGGAAACACCGGGGAGCTGTTTTTT
TRBJ2-7 TRBD2 TRBV4-3 few CASSQGTSGRYEQYF TGCGCCAGCAGCCAGGGGACTAGCGGGAGATACGAGCAGTACTTC
TRBJ1-5 . TRBV30 . CAWSVGAGQPQHF TGTGCCTGGAGTGTAGGGGCCGGTCAGCCCCAGCATTTT
TRBJ2-2 . TRBV7-2 . CASSLVGGANTGELFF TGTGCCAGCAGCTTAGTCGGAGGCGCGAACACCGGGGAGCTGTTTTTT
TRBJ1-1 TRBD1 TRBV5-1 . CASSSRIMAGGTEAFF TGCGCCAGCAGCTCGCGAATAATGGCAGGGGGTACTGAAGCTTTCTTT
TRBJ2-3 . TRBV20-1 . CSASSDSDTQYF TGCAGTGCTAGTTCAGACTCAGATACGCAGTATTTT
TRBJ2-3 TRBD2 TRBV24-1 . CATSDTLGTSGEDTQYF TGTGCCACCAGTGATACCCTTGGGACTAGCGGGGAAGATACGCAGTATTTT
TRBJ2-5 TRBD1 TRBV11-2 . CASSLPSAGTGSDQYF TGTGCCAGCAGCTTACCTTCGGCCGGGACAGGGTCAGACCAGTACTTC
TRBJ1-5 . TRBV7-2 . CASSSDRFQPQHF TGTGCCAGCAGCTCCGACAGGTTTCAGCCCCAGCATTTT
TRBJ1-2 TRBD1 TRBV18 . CASSPGQVNYGYTF TGTGCCAGCTCACCCGGACAGGTTAACTATGGCTACACCTTC
TRBJ1-5 TRBD1 TRBV5-5 . CASSPEGGQGRPQHF TGTGCCAGCAGCCCGGAGGGGGGACAGGGACGACCCCAGCATTTT
TRBJ2-7 . TRBV7-9 . CASSLRGARSYEQYF TGTGCCAGCAGCCTCAGGGGCGCGAGATCCTACGAGCAGTACTTC
TRBJ1-1 TRBD1 TRBV27 . CASSGTGTVNTEAFF TGTGCCAGCAGTGGCACCGGGACAGTGAACACTGAAGCTTTCTTT
TRBJ2-7 . TRBV3-1/TRBV3-2 . CASSRQGPNEQYF TGTGCCAGCAGCCGGCAGGGGCCTAACGAGCAGTACTTC